The source of this T cell receptor (beta chain) is a study of T cells in Graves' hyperthyroidism and ophthalmopathy. Study-wide background: Peripheral blood samples were taken at initial diagnosis, prior to any treatment.

Authors of the study amplified TCR beta CDR3 regions from RNA transcripts. The TCR CDR3 first-round RT-PCR relied on the HTBI primer set. TCRdb re-analysed the multiplex PCR reads in MiXCR, keeping a single row per CDR3 protein. The sample has over 700,000 distinct CDR3 sequences, about 17% seen once. This clonotype was seen a few times. Its cognate antigen is unknown. Overall study findings and caveats: Most clonotypes expanded in thyroid above 0.001 were likewise present in blood. The model anticipated ophthalmopathy a median about six months pre-onset.

Ahead of any ophthalmopathy symptoms, the blood sample was obtained at the first diagnosis of hyperthyroidism. V lost 6 bases to trimming and J lost 9 bases; unmatched junction nucleotides: 6. CDR1 and CDR2 (germline): DFQATT, SNEGSKA (reference sequence). The CDR3 length is 12 residues. The sequencing sample was made of blood. This TCR was recovered from a woman between 45 and 60 years old with Graves' hyperthyroidism that later progressed to Graves' ophthalmopathy. The chain uses TRBV20-1 and TRBJ2-1; TRBD1 agrees at 9 bases. The CDR3 here is CSAGQGMIEQFF. The DNA of the CDR3 is TGCAGTGCCGGACAGGGGATGATTGAGCAGTTCTTC.